This paragraph reports one T cell receptor (beta chain). CDR3 length: 15 residues. Germline V gene data show CDR1 as SGHAT and CDR2 as FQNNGV. The V end was cut by 8 bases, the J end by 0 bases, with 14 bases between. This specimen comes from a study of blood T cell repertoires in COVID-19. At the level of the study: Sources were T cells, B-cell-depleted T cells, or PBMCs; the material itself was cDNA or gDNA.

The assay was immunoSEQ multiplex PCR, and TCRdb's table has in-frame clones only and misses some. The sample lists 120,000 to 150,000 clones, approximately 79% seen once, with over 6.5% in the top ten. The receptor's source is a man aged 50-60 years with active or convalescent COVID-19. What was sequenced was peripheral blood. This chain connects TRBV11-2 to TRBJ2-1, with D maybe TRBD2 (6 bases). The chain's CDR3 is CASLPGLRSYNEQFF. DNA of the CDR3: TGTGCCAGCCTGCCGGGACTCCGCTCCTACAATGAGCAGTTCTTC.